The sequence of this T cell receptor (beta chain) was determined in a study of blood T cell repertoires in COVID-19. Turning to the study itself: The study drew acute and convalescent COVID-19 samples from the United States, Italy and Spain. Sources were T cells, B-cell-depleted T cells, or PBMCs; the material itself was cDNA or gDNA.

CDR1 is LGHDT and CDR2 is YNNKEL in the germline V gene (reference sequence). The CDR3 is 14 residues long. Deletions cut 0 bases from V and 1 base from J, with 6 bases between. As originally analysed: Amplification of reference gene primers provided the estimated nucleated cell counts. TCRdb's copy holds only in-frame clones and misses some; the assay was immunoSEQ multiplex PCR. That table is the source of V, J and clone size, and D and trimming were worked out from the DNA. Among about 120,000 clones listed, about 72% were seen once. What was sequenced was peripheral blood. This receptor was identified in a woman aged 55-69 years with acute or convalescent COVID-19. The chain combines TRBV3-1 (or the pseudogene TRBV3-2) with TRBJ1-1; D gene uncertain. CDR3 nucleotides: TGTGCCAGCAGCCAAGACCTCCCGAACACTGAAGCTTTCTTT. Its translation is CASSQDLPNTEAFF.